The 14 T cell receptor beta chains listed next were all sequenced from one sample in a study of response to subunit inactivated influenza vaccine listed by TCRdb under 2018. The library was made by RT-PCR. The run used an Illumina HiSeq 2500. TCRdb cleaned the public reads at Q25 with fastp, built clones with MiXCR and kept in-frame beta chains. Identical CDR3 proteins give one entry, which carries the most common genes and DNA. This sample has about 530,000 distinct CDR3 sequences in its table, and 13% of those were observed once. The top ten hold about an eighth of the sample. The sample's time point label, in plain terms: 40 to 45 days after influenza vaccine administration. The sequenced sample was PBMCs from blood, obtained about 40 days after vaccination. Receptor source: a man between 45 and 60 years old who received an inactivated influenza vaccine. Donor details come from another sample of the same person, matched by shared clones.

In this sample, this clonotype turned up a few times. The chain recombines TRBV6-1 with TRBJ1-2, with 9 bases fitting TRBD1. Germline assignment: CDR1 MNHNS and CDR2 SASEGT. V trimming: 8 bases; J trimming: 0 bases; junction bases outside the gene matches: 7. This CDR3 is 15 amino acids long. The CDR3 loop reads CASDTGGAPNYGYTF. The CDR3 bases are TGTGCCAGCGACACAGGGGGCGCACCTAACTATGGCTACACCTTC.

This clonotype showed up many times. The genes are TRBV6-2 or TRBV6-3 and TRBJ2-1; D unresolved. The ends were cut back, 4 bases at V and 10 bases at J, with 17 bases in the middle. This CDR3 spans 14 amino acids. Germline loops: CDR1 MNHEY, CDR2 SVGEGT. The CDR3 sequence: CASSSPTGFEEQFF. The CDR3 DNA reads TGTGCCAGCAGTTCCCCAACTGGCTTTGAGGAGCAGTTCTTC.

J is TRBJ2-7 and V is TRBV6-6, with D possibly TRBD2 on 6 matching bases. Trimming cost V 8 bases and J 2 bases, with 13 bases left between them. CDR1 is MNHNY, CDR2 SVGAGI, per germline (reference sequence). The CDR3 is made up of 13 amino acids. The DNA for the CDR3 is TGTGCCAGCTATGGGGGGACTCCCTACGAGCAGTACTTC. Protein: CASYGGTPYEQYF.

This clonotype was seen a handful of times. The genes are TRBV3-1 and TRBJ2-7; TRBD1 or TRBD2 may be the D gene (5 bases each). Germline values: CDR1 LGHDT, CDR2 YNNKEL (reference sequence). V was shortened by 5 bases and J by 7 bases, with 18 bases between the two germline ends. CDR3 size: 14 residues. CDR3 residues: CASSSGTSTGEQYF. CDR3 sequence (DNA): TGTGCCAGCAGCTCCGGGACCTCAACGGGGGAGCAGTACTTC.

This clonotype has ten or more counts. The chain links TRBV24-1 to TRBJ2-1, with TRBD1 matching 11 bases. Germline loops: CDR1 KGHDR, CDR2 SFDVKD. This CDR3 region has 17 residues. J was trimmed by 5 bases and V by 3 bases; bases with no gene match: 8. CDR3 region: CATSDLPGQGANNEQFF. The CDR3 DNA reads as TGTGCCACCAGTGATCTCCCAGGACAGGGGGCCAACAATGAGCAGTTCTTC.

This rearrangement joins TRBV6-5 to TRBJ2-7; TRBD2 agrees at 8 bases. J gave up 0 bases and V 4 bases, and 5 bases lay outside the gene matches. This CDR3 is 15 amino acids long. CDR1 and CDR2 (germline): MNHEY, SVGAGI. The CDR3 reads CASSSPGGPSYEQYF. DNA of the CDR3: TGTGCCAGCAGTTCTCCGGGAGGGCCCTCCTACGAGCAGTACTTC.

This sequence joins TRBV20-1 and TRBJ2-1; D gene ambiguous. V was cut by 4 bases and J by 12 bases, with 16 bases left in between. The CDR3 is 12 amino acids. Germline V CDR1 and CDR2: DFQATT, SNEGSKA (reference sequence). CDR3 sequence: CSATRLELGQFF. DNA of the CDR3: TGCAGTGCTACCCGGCTGGAGCTAGGGCAGTTCTTC.

This clonotype has a handful of counts. The CDR3 reads CAWTDKYRNTGELFF. Here the CDR3 DNA reads TGTGCCTGGACTGACAAGTACAGGAACACCGGGGAGCTGTTTTTT. The chain employs TRBV30 and TRBJ2-2; D unresolved. Trimming shortened V by 4 bases and J by 1 base, and 13 bases separated the two germline ends. This CDR3 is built from 15 residues. Germline values: CDR1 GTSNPN, CDR2 SVGIG (reference sequence).

This clonotype has at least ten counts. The chain carries TRBV20-1 and TRBJ2-7, with D possibly TRBD2 on 5 matching bases. Germline V gene data show CDR1 as DFQATT and CDR2 as SNEGSKA (reference sequence). The CDR3 length is 14 residues. V lost 4 bases and J 2 bases, leaving 15 bases between the germline ends. The CDR3 loop reads CSAKFTGSTYEQYF. The CDR3 DNA follows: TGCAGTGCTAAGTTTACGGGATCAACCTACGAGCAGTACTTC.

This clonotype was seen only a few times. The rearrangement links TRBV10-3 to TRBJ2-2; D may match TRBD1 or TRBD2 (5 bases each). Trimming shortened V by 4 bases and J by 0 bases, and 12 bases separated the two germline ends. Germline lookup yields CDR1 ENHRY and CDR2 SYGVKD. The CDR3 consists of 16 residues. The DNA for the CDR3 is TGTGCCATCAGTGGGGACGGGAACCCGAACACCGGGGAGCTGTTTTTT. Protein sequence: CAISGDGNPNTGELFF.

A few counts support this clonotype. The V call is TRBV7-3, the J call TRBJ2-1; 9 bases agree with TRBD1. CDR3 size: 15 residues. The V segment lost 6 bases and the J segment 6 bases; nucleotides outside the gene matches: 9. Germline V CDR1 and CDR2: SGHTA, FQGTGA. DNA for the CDR3: TGTGCCAGCAGTTTGGCCGGGACAGGGTCCAATGAGCAGTTCTTC. Residues: CASSLAGTGSNEQFF.

This clonotype was counted between two and nine times. The V gene is TRBV7-8, the J gene TRBJ2-7; 7 bases agree with TRBD1. V trimming: 5 bases; J trimming: 0 bases; junction bases outside the gene matches: 7. The CDR3 is 15 residues long. Per the germline V gene, CDR1 is SGHVS and CDR2 is FQNEAQ. In DNA form, the CDR3 reads TGTGCCAGCAGCCCGAGGGGGCAACCCTCCTACGAGCAGTACTTC. It codes for CASSPRGQPSYEQYF.

This clonotype has more than one count but fewer than ten. The chain has TRBV29-1 and TRBJ2-7, with 9 nucleotides matching TRBD1. This CDR3 has 14 residues. Germline V lookup: CDR1 SQVTM, CDR2 ANQGSEA. Trimming removed 3 bases from V and 6 bases from J; junction bases left unmatched: 9. CDR3 sequence reads: CSVETGGSLGEQYF. CDR3 bases: TGCAGCGTTGAGACAGGGGGTTCTCTAGGCGAGCAGTACTTC.

Ten or more counts support this clonotype. The CDR3 loop is CASSLAAGRGLVTQYF. Here the CDR3 DNA reads TGTGCCAGCAGTTTAGCGGCTGGGAGGGGGCTGGTTACGCAGTATTTT. The chain has TRBV12-3 or TRBV12-4 and TRBJ2-3; D may match TRBD1 or TRBD2 (7 bases each). V was clipped by 0 bases and J by 8 bases, with 18 bases between them. CDR3 length: 16 residues.